The clone carrying this TCR beta chain has a handful of counts. CDR3 length equals 14 residues. Germline V lookup: CDR1 SGHTA, CDR2 FQGNSA. MiXCR, run by TCRdb on the PCR reads, gives a single entry per CDR3 protein. Of about 13,000 distinct CDR3 sequences in the sample, about 54% were seen once. The data belong to a study of tumor-infiltrating lymphocytes in oesophageal squamous cell carcinoma. The TCR sequence derives from a male donor with esophageal squamous cell carcinoma. The J gene is TRBJ2-7, the V gene TRBV7-2; 7 nucleotides agree with TRBD1. The J call may be mistaken, given a closer DNA end match to TRBJ2-1. The specimen sequenced was esophageal tumor tissue. The CDR3 reads CASSLKNRGNEQFF. The CDR3 DNA follows: TGTGCCAGCAGTCTGAAAAACAGGGGCAATGAGCAGTTCTTC.